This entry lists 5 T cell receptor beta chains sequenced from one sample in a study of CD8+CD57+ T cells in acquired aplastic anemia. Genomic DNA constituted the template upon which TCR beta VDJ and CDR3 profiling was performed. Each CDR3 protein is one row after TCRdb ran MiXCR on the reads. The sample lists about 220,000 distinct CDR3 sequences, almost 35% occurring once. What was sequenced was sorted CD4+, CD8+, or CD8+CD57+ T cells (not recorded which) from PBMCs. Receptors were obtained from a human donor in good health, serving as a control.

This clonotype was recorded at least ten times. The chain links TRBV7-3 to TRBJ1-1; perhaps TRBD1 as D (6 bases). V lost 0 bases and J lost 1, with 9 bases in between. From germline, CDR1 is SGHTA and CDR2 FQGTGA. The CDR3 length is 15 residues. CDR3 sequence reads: CASSLTGQKNTEAFF. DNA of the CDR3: TGTGCCAGCAGCTTAACCGGACAGAAGAACACTGAAGCTTTCTTT.

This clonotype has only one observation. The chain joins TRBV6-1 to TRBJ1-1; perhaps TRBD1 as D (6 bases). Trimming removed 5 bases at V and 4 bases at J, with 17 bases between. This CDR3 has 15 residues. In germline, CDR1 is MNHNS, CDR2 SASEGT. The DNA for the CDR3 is TGTGCCAGCAGTAGAGCTACAGGGACGGGCACTGAAGCTTTCTTT. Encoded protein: CASSRATGTGTEAFF.

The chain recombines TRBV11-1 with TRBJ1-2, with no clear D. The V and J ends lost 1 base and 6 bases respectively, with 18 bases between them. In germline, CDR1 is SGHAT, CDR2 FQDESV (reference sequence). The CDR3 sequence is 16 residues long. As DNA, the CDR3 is TGTGCCAGCAGCTTAGGTTCGGCAGGTGGAGGGAATGGCTACACCTTC. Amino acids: CASSLGSAGGGNGYTF. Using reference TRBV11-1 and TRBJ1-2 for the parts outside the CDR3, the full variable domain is EAEVAQSPRYKITEKSQAVAFWCDPISGHATLYWYRQILGQGPELLVQFQDESVVDDSQLPKDRFSAERLKGVDSTLKIQPAELGDSAMYLCASSLGSAGGGNGYTFGSGTRLTVV.

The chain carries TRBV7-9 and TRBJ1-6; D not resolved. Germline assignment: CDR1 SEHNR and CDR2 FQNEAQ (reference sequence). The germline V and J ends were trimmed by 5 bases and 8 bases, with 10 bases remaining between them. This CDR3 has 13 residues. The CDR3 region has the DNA TGTGCCAGCAGCGCCACGGGGTATTCACCCCTCCACTTT. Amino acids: CASSATGYSPLHF.

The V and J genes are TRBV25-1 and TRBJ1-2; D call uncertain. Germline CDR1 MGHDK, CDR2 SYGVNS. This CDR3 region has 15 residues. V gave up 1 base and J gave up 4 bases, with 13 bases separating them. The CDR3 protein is CASSEWEGAAYGYTF. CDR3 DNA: TGTGCCAGCAGTGAATGGGAGGGCGCGGCCTATGGCTACACCTTC.